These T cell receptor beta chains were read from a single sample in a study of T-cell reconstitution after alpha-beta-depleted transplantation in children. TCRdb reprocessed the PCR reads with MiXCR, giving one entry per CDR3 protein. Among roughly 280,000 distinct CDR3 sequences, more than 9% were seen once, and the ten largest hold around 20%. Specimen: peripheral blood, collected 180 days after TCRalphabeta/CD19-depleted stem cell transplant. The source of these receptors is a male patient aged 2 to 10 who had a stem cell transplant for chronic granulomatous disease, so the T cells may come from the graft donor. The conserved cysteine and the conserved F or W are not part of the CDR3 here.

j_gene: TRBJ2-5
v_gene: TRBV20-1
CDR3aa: SASPHRGWEETQY

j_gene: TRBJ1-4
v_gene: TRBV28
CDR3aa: ASTDYRGSTNEKLF

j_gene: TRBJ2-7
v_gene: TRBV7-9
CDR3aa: ASTLVIRGLEYEQY

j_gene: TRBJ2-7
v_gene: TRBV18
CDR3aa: ASSPGSVGEQY

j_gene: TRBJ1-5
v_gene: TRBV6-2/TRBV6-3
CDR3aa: ASRAIRDSGDSNQPQH

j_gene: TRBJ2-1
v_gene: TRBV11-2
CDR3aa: ASSTFSRGTGELF

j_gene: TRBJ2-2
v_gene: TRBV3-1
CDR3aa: ASSLGRTPTGELF

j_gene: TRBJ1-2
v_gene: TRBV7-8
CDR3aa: ASSSWTENYGYT

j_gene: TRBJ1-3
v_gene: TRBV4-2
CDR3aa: ASSQDADRGHGNTIY

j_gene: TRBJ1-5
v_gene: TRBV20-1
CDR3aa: SAEQGGVNQPQH

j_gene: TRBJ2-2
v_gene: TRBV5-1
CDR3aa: ASSQYMTSGVAGELF

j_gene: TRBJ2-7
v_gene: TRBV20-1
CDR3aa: SARKLAGIASEQY

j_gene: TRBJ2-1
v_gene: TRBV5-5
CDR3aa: ASSLVSGRVYNEQF

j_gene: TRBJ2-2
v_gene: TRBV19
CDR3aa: AGGSGGPNTGELF

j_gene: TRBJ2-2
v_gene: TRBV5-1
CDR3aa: ASSLGAGKTGELF

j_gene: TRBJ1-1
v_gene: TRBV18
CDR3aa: ASSPDSLNTEAF

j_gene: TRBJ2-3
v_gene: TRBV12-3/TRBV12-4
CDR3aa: ASSLFTSTDTQY

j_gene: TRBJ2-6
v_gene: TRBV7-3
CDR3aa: ASSLEAGTGLLT

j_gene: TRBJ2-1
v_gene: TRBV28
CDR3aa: ASSLPGRYGNEQF

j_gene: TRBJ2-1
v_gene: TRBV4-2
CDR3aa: ASSPSRGRTNNEQF

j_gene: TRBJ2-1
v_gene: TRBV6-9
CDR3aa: ASSYSLSYNEQF

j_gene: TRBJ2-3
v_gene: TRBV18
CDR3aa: ASSPSGASGSGTQY

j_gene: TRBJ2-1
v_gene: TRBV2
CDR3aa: ASSPQGESYNEQF

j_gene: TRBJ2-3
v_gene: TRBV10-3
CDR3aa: AIKQGNTDTQY

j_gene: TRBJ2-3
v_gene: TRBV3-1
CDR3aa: ATCQSPPGLDTQY

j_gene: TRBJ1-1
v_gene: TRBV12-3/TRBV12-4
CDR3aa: ASSLWLARNTEAF

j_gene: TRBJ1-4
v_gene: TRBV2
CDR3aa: TFNSPVGTGGVNEKLF

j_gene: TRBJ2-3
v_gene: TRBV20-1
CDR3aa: SALRDRGTDTQY

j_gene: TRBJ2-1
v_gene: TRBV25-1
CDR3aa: ASSERWAAYNEQF

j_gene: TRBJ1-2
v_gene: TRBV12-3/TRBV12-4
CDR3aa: ASSTSGVGYGYT

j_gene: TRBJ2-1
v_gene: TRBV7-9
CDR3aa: ASSLGPLRSGSVYNEQF

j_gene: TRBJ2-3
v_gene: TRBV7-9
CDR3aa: ASSIQRGTDTQY

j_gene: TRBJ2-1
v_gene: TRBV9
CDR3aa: ASSVTSGSFNEQF

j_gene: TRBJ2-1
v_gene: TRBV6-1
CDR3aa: ASTTTLVLKGSSYNEQF

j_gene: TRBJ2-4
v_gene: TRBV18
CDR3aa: ASSPSQEFGKNIQY

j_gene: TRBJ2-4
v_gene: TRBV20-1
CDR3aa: SAPGILAKNIQY

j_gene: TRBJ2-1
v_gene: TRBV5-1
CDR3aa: ASSLGTTISSEQF

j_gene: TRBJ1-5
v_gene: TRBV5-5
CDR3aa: ASSSGDQPQH

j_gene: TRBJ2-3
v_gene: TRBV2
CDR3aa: ASSEFLEGARNTQY

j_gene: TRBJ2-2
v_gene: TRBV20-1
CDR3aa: SAQQPGHNTGELF

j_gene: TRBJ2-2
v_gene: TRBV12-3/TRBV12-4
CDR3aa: ASKGTSWGGELF

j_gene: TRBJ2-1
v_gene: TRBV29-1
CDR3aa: SVVDGWNEQF

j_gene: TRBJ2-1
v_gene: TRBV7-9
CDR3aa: ASSTRGRLRQF

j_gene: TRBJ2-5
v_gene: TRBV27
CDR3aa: ASSSSYSGTRRRLRRSQY

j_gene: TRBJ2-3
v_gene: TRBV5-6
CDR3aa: ASSLAVSTDTQY

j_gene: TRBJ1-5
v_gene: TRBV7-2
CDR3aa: ASKGQGFSQPQH

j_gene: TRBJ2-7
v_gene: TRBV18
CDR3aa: ASSPQGGQGKNEQY

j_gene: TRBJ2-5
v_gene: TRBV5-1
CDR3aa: ASSLVPGNQETQY

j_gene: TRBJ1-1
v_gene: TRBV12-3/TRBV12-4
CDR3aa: ASSHSDRGIGSTEAF

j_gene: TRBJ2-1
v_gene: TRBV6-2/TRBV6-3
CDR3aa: PTSLFTNNEQF

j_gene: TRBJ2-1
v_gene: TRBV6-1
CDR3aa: ASSEKKMLAAWYEQF

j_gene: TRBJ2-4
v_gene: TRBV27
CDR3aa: ASSLSGGLPSAKNIQY

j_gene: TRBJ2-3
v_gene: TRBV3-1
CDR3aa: ASSQEISGAPARDTQY

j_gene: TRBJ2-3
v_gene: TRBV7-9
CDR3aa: ASLGPILAGGPLSFTDTQY

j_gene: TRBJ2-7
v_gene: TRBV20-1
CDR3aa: SARGDSYEQY

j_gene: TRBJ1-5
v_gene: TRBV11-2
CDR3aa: ASSLVGTGTRYNQPQH

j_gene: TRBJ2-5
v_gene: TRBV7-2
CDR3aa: ASSLEYSSRTETQY